This paragraph covers one T cell receptor beta chain sequence. This clonotype was counted a few times. What this receptor recognizes is not known. Per-base quality was not reported, and no clone a single base away is much larger than it. This sample was included in a study of regulatory T cells in long-lasting Graves disease (dated by TCRdb to about 2021). In terms of the full investigation: To count as having persistent Graves' disease, a patient had to have received antithyroid drug treatment for over 5 years with TSH receptor autoantibodies remaining persistently positive. Patients with persistent Graves' disease were compared with patients with newly diagnosed Graves' disease using TCR sequencing and RNA sequencing of peripheral blood. The study was conducted in China and was registered as a clinical trial. A total of roughly 33 samples underwent TCR sequencing: roughly 13 from persistent and roughly 20 from newly diagnosed Graves' disease patients. In the clinical cohort, patients with persistent Graves' disease had used antithyroid drugs for an average of around 9.3 years. Here is what the overall study found, with its caveats: The small sample size was acknowledged by the authors as a limitation that may reduce accuracy. Lower TCR Shannon entropy and fewer highly expanded clones were observed in persistent Graves' disease patients than in newly diagnosed patients, which suggested clonal expansion. Because the primary lesion, thyroid tissue, could not be accessed, the study looked at peripheral blood alone. Patients with persistent disease shared more public clonotypes (fewer than 3,000) than newly diagnosed patients did (around 930). Preferential use of TRBV28, TRBJ1-2 and TRBJ2-5 was observed in persistent disease, whereas TRBV20-1 and TRBJ2-1 were favored in newly diagnosed disease. Sequencing and analysis were restricted to the TCR beta chain.

V and J lose 3 bases and 10 bases, and a span of 12 bases separates them. CDR1 is given as DFQATT and CDR2 as SNEGSKA, both from the germline V gene (reference sequence). The CDR3 sequence holds 12 residues, the cysteine and phenylalanine included. Just CDR3 DNA is preserved here, 36 bases in frame from base 1. Libraries were built with multiplex PCR. These reads were obtained on an Illumina HiSeq 4000. iRepertoire HTBI primers and Arm-PCR amplification of CDR3 regions were used to construct TCR beta libraries. PCR products were gel purified before sequencing. In the source study's methods: Across samples, about 64 TRBV and roughly 15 TRBJ segments were identified and used for gene usage analysis of CDR3 amino acid clonotypes. COPE and FqMerger were used to merge the filtered high-quality paired reads into contigs. BLAST was used to align contigs to IMGT TRBV, TRBD and TRBJ reference genes, with CDR3 defined following IMGT. Clonotypes above 0.1% frequency were classified as highly expanded clones. Shannon entropy served as the measure of repertoire diversity, while the Gini coefficient captured V-J evenness. Clonotypes shared by more than one individual were considered public. Clones were called with MiXCR by TCRdb after fastp trimmed the public reads at Q25, and only in-frame beta chains were retained. Identical CDR3 proteins give one entry, which carries the most common genes and DNA. For this entry, the V and J calls and clone size follow TCRdb and not the study's own pipeline. For this sample the table gives some 440,000 distinct CDR3 sequences, of which about 20% were detected only once. The ten largest clones represent under 9% of the sample.

Interpreted using the paper, the time point label stands for: persistent/refractory GD, antithyroid drugs over 5 years with positive TRAb. For both TCR sequencing and RNA sequencing, RNA was extracted from PBMCs in TRIzol. Graves' disease was diagnosed according to American Thyroid Association guidelines. Recruitment of patients was carried out at an endocrinology department in Xi'an, China. Each patient gave about 8.1 milliliters of peripheral blood, collected in an EDTA anticoagulant tube. Ficoll Paque Plus density gradient separation was used to isolate PBMCs, and no additional T cell sorting was done. An Agilent 2100 Bioanalyzer and agarose gel were used to check RNA quality, and a NanoDrop 2000 was used to measure RNA concentration.

The sequence was obtained from a female donor with Graves disease. The chain is made from TRBV20-1 and TRBJ2-2; the D gene lacks a confident call. Specimen: peripheral blood mononuclear cells (PBMCs), collected when the disease was refractory, from a patient treated with antithyroid drugs. Here the CDR3 is given as CSARNRSEELFF. The DNA reads TGCAGTGCTAGGAACCGAAGTGAGGAGCTGTTTTTT.